This T cell receptor beta chain was profiled in a study of blood T cells in healthy people across ages. This clonotype has just one count. Its antigen is as yet unknown. Per-sample PBMC isolation yielded at least 6.5 million cells. Through a sample-barcoded 5' primer and a J-beta primer mix, a second PCR was run for roughly 6 to 12 cycles. A tag from a template-switch adaptor with 12 random nucleotides marked each cDNA molecule. TCRdb ran MiXCR on the 5' RACE reads and lists one entry per CDR3 protein. In the table there are around 1.5 million distinct CDR3 sequences, around 39% of which are singletons. Study findings and constraints: What prevented conclusive comparison of naive and antigen-experienced cells was that PBMCs were unsorted. The recorded TCR beta diversity per million T cells decreased in a roughly linear manner with age.

This receptor was obtained from a woman aged 18-29 years in good health. Sequencing was performed on blood.

DNA for the CDR3: TGTGCCAGCAGGCTACAGGGGACTGACACTGAAGCTTTCTTT. This sequence encodes CASRLQGTDTEAFF. The genes are TRBV3-1 and TRBJ1-1; 7 bases align to TRBD1. The germline gives CDR1 LGHDT, CDR2 YNNKEL (reference sequence). After removal of 6 bases from V and 3 bases from J, the junction contained 7 bases not matched to a gene. The CDR3 totals 14 residues. The complete variable domain, with remaining parts taken from reference TRBV3-1 and TRBJ1-1, reads DTAVSQTPKYLVTQMGNDKSIKCEQNLGHDTMYWYKQDSKKFLKIMFSYNNKELIINETVPNRFSPKSPDKAHLNLHINSLELGDSAVYFCASRLQGTDTEAFFGQGTRLTVV.